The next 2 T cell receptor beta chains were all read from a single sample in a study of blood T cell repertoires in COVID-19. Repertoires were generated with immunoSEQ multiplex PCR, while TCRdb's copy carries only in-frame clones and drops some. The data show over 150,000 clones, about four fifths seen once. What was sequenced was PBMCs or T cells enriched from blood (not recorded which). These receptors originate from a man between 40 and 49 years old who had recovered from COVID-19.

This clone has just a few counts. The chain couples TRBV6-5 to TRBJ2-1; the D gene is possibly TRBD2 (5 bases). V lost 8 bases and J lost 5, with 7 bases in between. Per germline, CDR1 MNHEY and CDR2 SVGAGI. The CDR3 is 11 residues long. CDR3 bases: TGTGCCAGCGAGGGAAACAATGAGCAGTTCTTC. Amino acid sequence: CASEGNNEQFF.

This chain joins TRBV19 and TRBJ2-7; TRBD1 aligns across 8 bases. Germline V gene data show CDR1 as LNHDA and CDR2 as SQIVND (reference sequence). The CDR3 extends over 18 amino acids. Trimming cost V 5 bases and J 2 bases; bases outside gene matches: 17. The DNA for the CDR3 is TGTGCCAGTAGTCCAGGGGGCTTCGCGGGGTATATAGCCTACGAGCAGTACTTC. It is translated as CASSPGGFAGYIAYEQYF.